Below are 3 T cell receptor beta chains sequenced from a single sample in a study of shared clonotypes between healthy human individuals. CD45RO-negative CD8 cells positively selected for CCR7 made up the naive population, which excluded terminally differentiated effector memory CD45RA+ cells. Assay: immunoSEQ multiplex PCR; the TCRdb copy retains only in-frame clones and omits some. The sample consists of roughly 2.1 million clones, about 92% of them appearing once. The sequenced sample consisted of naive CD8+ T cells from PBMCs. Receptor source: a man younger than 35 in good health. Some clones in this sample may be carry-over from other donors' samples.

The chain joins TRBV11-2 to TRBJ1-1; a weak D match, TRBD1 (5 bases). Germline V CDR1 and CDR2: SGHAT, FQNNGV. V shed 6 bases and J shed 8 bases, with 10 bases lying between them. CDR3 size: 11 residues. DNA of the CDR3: TGTGCCAGCAGTTTTAGGGACGAAGCTTTCTTT. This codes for CASSFRDEAFF.

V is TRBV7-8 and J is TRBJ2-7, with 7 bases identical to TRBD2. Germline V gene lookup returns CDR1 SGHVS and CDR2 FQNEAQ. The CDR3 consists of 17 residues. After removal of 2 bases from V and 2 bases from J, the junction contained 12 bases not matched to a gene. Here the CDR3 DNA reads TGTGCCAGCAGCTTAATTCGGGGGGTCCAAAAAACCTACGAGCAGTACTTC. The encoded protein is CASSLIRGVQKTYEQYF.

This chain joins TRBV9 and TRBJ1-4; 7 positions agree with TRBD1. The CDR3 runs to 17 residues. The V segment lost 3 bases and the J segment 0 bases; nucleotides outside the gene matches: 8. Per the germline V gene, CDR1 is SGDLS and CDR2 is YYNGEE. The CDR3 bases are TGTGCCAGCAGCGCCGGGACAGCCGGCTCAACTAATGAAAAACTGTTTTTT. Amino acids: CASSAGTAGSTNEKLFF.